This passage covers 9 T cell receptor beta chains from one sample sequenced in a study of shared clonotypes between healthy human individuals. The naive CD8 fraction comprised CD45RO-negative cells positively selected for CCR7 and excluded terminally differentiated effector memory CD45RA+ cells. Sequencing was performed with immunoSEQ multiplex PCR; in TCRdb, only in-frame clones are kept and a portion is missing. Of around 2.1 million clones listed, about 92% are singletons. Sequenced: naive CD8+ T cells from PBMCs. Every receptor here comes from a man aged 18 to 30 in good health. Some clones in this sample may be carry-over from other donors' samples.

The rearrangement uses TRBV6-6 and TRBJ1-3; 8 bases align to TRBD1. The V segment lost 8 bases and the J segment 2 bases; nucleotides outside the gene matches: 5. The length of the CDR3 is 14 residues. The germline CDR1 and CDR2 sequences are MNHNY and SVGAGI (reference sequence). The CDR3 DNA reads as TGTGCCAGCCTCGGACAGGGTGCTGGAAACACCATATATTTT. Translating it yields CASLGQGAGNTIYF.

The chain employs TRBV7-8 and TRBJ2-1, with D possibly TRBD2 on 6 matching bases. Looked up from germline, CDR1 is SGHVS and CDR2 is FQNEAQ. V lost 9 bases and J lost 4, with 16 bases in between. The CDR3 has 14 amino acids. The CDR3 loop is CASSPGGTYNEQFF. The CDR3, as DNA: TGTGCCAGTTCCCCGGGCGGGACTTACAATGAGCAGTTCTTC.

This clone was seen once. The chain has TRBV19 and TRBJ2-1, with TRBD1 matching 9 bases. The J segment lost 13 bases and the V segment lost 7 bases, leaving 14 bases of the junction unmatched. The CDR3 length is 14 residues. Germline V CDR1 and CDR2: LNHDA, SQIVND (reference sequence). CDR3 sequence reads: CASNYFWGQGQQFF. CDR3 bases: TGTGCCAGTAACTATTTTTGGGGACAGGGTCAACAGTTCTTC.

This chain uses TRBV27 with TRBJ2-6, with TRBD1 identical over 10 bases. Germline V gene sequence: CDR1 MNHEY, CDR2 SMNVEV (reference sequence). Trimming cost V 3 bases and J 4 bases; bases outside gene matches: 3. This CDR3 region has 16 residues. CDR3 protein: CASSLDRGTGANVLTF. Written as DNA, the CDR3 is TGTGCCAGCAGTTTGGACAGGGGGACAGGGGCCAACGTCCTGACTTTC.

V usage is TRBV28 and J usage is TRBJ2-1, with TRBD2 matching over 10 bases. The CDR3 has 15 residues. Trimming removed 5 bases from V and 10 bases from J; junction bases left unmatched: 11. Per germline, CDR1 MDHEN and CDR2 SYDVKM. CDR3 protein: CASSPGVAGGREQFF. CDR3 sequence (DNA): TGTGCCAGCAGTCCCGGGGTAGCGGGAGGCCGGGAGCAGTTCTTC. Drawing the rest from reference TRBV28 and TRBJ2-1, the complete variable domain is DVKVTQSSRYLVKRTGEKVFLECVQDMDHENMFWYRQDPGLGLRLIYFSYDVKMKEKGDIPEGYSVSREKKERFSLILESASTNQTSMYLCASSPGVAGGREQFFGPGTRLTVL.

The CDR3 coding sequence is TGTGCCAGCAGTTTCGGGCTAGCTCCGAACGAGCAGTACTTC. Translated: CASSFGLAPNEQYF. This chain links TRBV27 with TRBJ2-7, with TRBD2 as a possible D gene (5 bases). CDR1 is MNHEY, CDR2 SMNVEV, per germline (reference sequence). V was pared by 3 bases and J by 5 bases, with 14 bases between. CDR3 size: 14 residues.

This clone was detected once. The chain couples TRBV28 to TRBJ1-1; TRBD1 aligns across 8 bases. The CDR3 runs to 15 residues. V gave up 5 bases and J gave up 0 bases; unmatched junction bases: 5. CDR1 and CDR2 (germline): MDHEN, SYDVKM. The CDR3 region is CASSIRGPLNTEAFF. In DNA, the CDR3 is TGTGCCAGCAGTATCAGGGGGCCCCTGAACACTGAAGCTTTCTTT. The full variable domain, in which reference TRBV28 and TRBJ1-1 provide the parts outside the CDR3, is DVKVTQSSRYLVKRTGEKVFLECVQDMDHENMFWYRQDPGLGLRLIYFSYDVKMKEKGDIPEGYSVSREKKERFSLILESASTNQTSMYLCASSIRGPLNTEAFFGQGTRLTVV.

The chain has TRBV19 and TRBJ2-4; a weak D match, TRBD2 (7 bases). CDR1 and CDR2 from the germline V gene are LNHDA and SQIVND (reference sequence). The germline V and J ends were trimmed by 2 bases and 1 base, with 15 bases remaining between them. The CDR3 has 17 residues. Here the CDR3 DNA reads TGTGCCAGTAGTATAAAGGGGGGGATCGGTGCCAAAAACATTCAGTACTTC. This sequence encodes CASSIKGGIGAKNIQYF. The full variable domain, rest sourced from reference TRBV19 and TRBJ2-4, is DGGITQSPKYLFRKEGQNVTLSCEQNLNHDAMYWYRQDPGQGLRLIYYSQIVNDFQKGDIAEGYSVSREKKESFPLTVTSAQKNPTAFYLCASSIKGGIGAKNIQYFGAGTRLSVL.

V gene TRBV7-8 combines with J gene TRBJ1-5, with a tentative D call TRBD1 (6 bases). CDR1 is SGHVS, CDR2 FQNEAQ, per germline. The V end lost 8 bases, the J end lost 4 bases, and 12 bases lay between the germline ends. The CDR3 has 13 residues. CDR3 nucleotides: TGTGCCAGCCAGACAGGTTTAAATCAGCCCCAGCATTTT. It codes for CASQTGLNQPQHF.